This T cell receptor (beta chain) emerged from a study of shared clonotypes between healthy human individuals. Overall study findings and caveats: Among the subsets, naive ones generally showed larger estimated richness than memory ones.

Libraries were prepared by immunoSEQ multiplex PCR; TCRdb keeps only in-frame clonotypes and omits some of them. This table has some 1.5 million clones, around 95% appearing once. Per germline, CDR1 KGHSH and CDR2 LQKENI. The CDR3 is 17 residues long. With V trimmed by 1 base and J by 9 bases, 14 bases remained unmatched. A remark on this clone: Its antigen remains unknown.

The specimen was naive CD4+ T cells sorted from blood. Subset described: CD45RA+ positively selected. The J gene is TRBJ1-5, the V gene TRBV18; 8 bases agree with TRBD1. This TCR was recovered from a man aged 30-40 years in good health. The CDR3 here is CASSPLRVADRDLPQHF. In DNA form, the CDR3 reads TGTGCCAGCTCACCACTTAGGGTTGCGGACAGGGATCTGCCCCAGCATTTT.